A selection of T cell receptor beta chains follows, all from one sample in a study of blood T cell repertoires in COVID-19. Sequencing used immunoSEQ multiplex PCR; TCRdb keeps in-frame clones, though not all of them. The table has just over 350,000 clones, around nine tenths seen once. The specimen was peripheral blood. These receptor sequences come from an older woman with COVID-19, enrolled during active disease. Both conserved end residues are part of each CDR3. The D gene is left open where the match is weak. Where a row states a size, it is once, few, many or the class of an expanded clone; other rows omit it.

DNA,CDR3,J,size,V,D
TGCGCCAGCAGCCAAGATATCGGCAGGCGGGGCAGGGTCACCTACAATGAGCAGTTCTTC,CASSQDIGRRGRVTYNEQFF,TRBJ2-1,NA,TRBV4-1,NA
TGTGCCAGCAGCTTAGAGGCAGGGGATTTCTACGAGCAGTACTTC,CASSLEAGDFYEQYF,TRBJ2-7,NA,TRBV11-2,NA
TGTGCCAGCAGTGACGGACTAGCGGGCCCCACAGATACGCAGTATTTT,CASSDGLAGPTDTQYF,TRBJ2-3,NA,TRBV6-4,TRBD2
TGTGCCATCTCGTCAGGGGCTCTCTCTGGAAACACCATATATTTT,CAISSGALSGNTIYF,TRBJ1-3,NA,TRBV10-3,NA
TGCGCCAGCAGCCAGTGGCCAGGGGAATGGGTGAACACTGAAGCTTTCTTT,CASSQWPGEWVNTEAFF,TRBJ1-1,NA,TRBV4-1,NA
TGTGCCAGCAGCGACCGGACTAGCGGCTCCACCGGGGAGCTGTTTTTT,CASSDRTSGSTGELFF,TRBJ2-2,NA,TRBV9,TRBD2
TGTGCCAGCAGTGCCCAACCGGGACAGCGTCAGCCTAATGAAAAACTGTTTTTT,CASSAQPGQRQPNEKLFF,TRBJ1-4,NA,TRBV6-1,TRBD1
TGTGCCAGCAGTGCTTTAGGGGAAGAGACCCAGTACTTC,CASSALGEETQYF,TRBJ2-5,NA,TRBV2,NA
TGTGCCAGCAGCTTAACGAGCGGGGACTATGGCTACACCTTC,CASSLTSGDYGYTF,TRBJ1-2,NA,TRBV7-3,NA
TGTGCCAGTAGTGCGCGGGACGGACAAGAGACCCAGTACTTC,CASSARDGQETQYF,TRBJ2-5,NA,TRBV19,NA
TGCGCCAGCAGCCAAGCACTGGGAGCTGCTCACGGCTACACCTTC,CASSQALGAAHGYTF,TRBJ1-2,NA,TRBV4-3,NA
TGTGCCAGCAGCAATGCCGGCGGTGGGAGCTCCTACAATGAGCAGTTCTTC,CASSNAGGGSSYNEQFF,TRBJ2-1,NA,TRBV21-1,NA
TGTGCCAGCAGTATGACAGGGGGATCTAATGAAAAACTGTTTTTT,CASSMTGGSNEKLFF,TRBJ1-4,NA,TRBV2,TRBD1
TGTGCCAGCAGCCAGAGTCCCTGGGGCTACACCTTC,CASSQSPWGYTF,TRBJ1-2,NA,TRBV6-2/TRBV6-3,NA
TGCGCCAGCAGTGATCGGACAGGGGGCTCATACGAGCAGTACTTC,CASSDRTGGSYEQYF,TRBJ2-7,once,TRBV10-2,TRBD1
TGCAGCGTTGGAGGAGACCTGGGGAGGGGGAGCACAGATACGCAGTATTTT,CSVGGDLGRGSTDTQYF,TRBJ2-3,once,TRBV29-1,NA
TGTGCCAGTAGTATGTGGGAGAACAATTCACCCCTCCACTTT,CASSMWENNSPLHF,TRBJ1-6,NA,TRBV19,NA
TGTGCCAGCAGCCTCGCACCGGGACAGGGATCCTCTGGGGCCAACGTCCTGACTTTC,CASSLAPGQGSSGANVLTF,TRBJ2-6,few,TRBV9,TRBD1
TGTGCCAGTAGTCCAACAGGGAGCTCCTACGAGCAGTACTTC,CASSPTGSSYEQYF,TRBJ2-7,NA,TRBV19,NA
TGTGCCAGCAGTCCGACAGGATTTAACTATGGCTACACCTTC,CASSPTGFNYGYTF,TRBJ1-2,NA,TRBV6-5,NA
TGTGCCAGCTCACCCTCTAGCGGGGGATACAATGAGCAGTTCTTC,CASSPSSGGYNEQFF,TRBJ2-1,NA,TRBV18,TRBD2
TGTGCCAGCAGCTTACTGGCCGACAGGGTTGTTGAAGCTTTCTTT,CASSLLADRVVEAFF,TRBJ1-1,NA,TRBV7-3,TRBD1
TGTGCCAGCAGCTTACCGGGGGGCAATCAGCCCCAGCATTTT,CASSLPGGNQPQHF,TRBJ1-5,once,TRBV11-2,NA
TGTGCCAGCAGGGGGCTCGACTATGGCTACACCTTC,CASRGLDYGYTF,TRBJ1-2,NA,TRBV27,NA
TGTGCCAGCAGGACGGACAGATCGAACACCGGGGAGCTGTTTTTT,CASRTDRSNTGELFF,TRBJ2-2,NA,TRBV2,NA
TGCGCCAGCAGTCTAGGGGAGGGGAACGAGCAGTACTTC,CASSLGEGNEQYF,TRBJ2-7,few,TRBV5-1,TRBD2
TGTGCCAGCAGAATTGACAGGGGGTATAATAACTATGGCTACACCTTC,CASRIDRGYNNYGYTF,TRBJ1-2,NA,TRBV27,TRBD1
TGTGCCATCAGTGAGGGGACTAGCGGGGGCAACAATGAGCAGTTCTTC,CAISEGTSGGNNEQFF,TRBJ2-1,NA,TRBV10-3,TRBD2
TGTGCCTGGAGTGTCATGGCCTTCAATCAGCCCCAGCATTTT,CAWSVMAFNQPQHF,TRBJ1-5,NA,TRBV30,NA
TGCAGCGGCTTTGACAGGGGATTTGGCTACACCTTC,CSGFDRGFGYTF,TRBJ1-2,NA,TRBV29-1,TRBD1
TGTGCCAGCAGTGGTAATGGACACACTTCCAATCAGCCCCAGCATTTT,CASSGNGHTSNQPQHF,TRBJ1-5,once,TRBV2,NA